One sample yielded the 10 T cell receptor beta chains listed below, sequenced in a study of blood T cell repertoires in COVID-19. Only in-frame clones appear in the TCRdb table, and some are missing; sequencing was by immunoSEQ multiplex PCR. The sample records about 200,000 clones, roughly 84% being singletons. The sample was peripheral blood. Receptor source: a human donor in a cohort sampled during active COVID-19.

The chain recombines TRBV5-6 with TRBJ2-1; TRBD1 aligns across 7 bases. Germline assignment: CDR1 SGHDT and CDR2 YYEEEE. Losses at the gene ends were 4 bases for V and 4 bases for J; bases not matched to a gene: 5. The CDR3 contains 14 residues. The CDR3 loop reads CASSLYRGYNEQFF. CDR3 in DNA: TGTGCCAGCAGCCTGTACAGGGGTTACAATGAGCAGTTCTTC.

The chain combines TRBV9 with TRBJ2-3, with a weak D call TRBD2 (7 bases). The CDR3 has 17 residues. Germline V lookup: CDR1 SGDLS, CDR2 YYNGEE. The V end lost 3 bases, the J end lost 5 bases, and 22 bases lay between the germline ends. The CDR3: CASSERGAGDVGDTQYF. The CDR3 DNA follows: TGTGCCAGCAGCGAAAGGGGGGCGGGAGATGTGGGAGATACGCAGTATTTT.

The chain combines TRBV6-5 with TRBJ2-1; TRBD2 matches at 7 bases. The V segment lost 7 bases and the J segment 6 bases; nucleotides outside the gene matches: 3. The germline CDR1 and CDR2 sequences are MNHEY and SVGAGI. CDR3 length: 12 residues. As DNA, the CDR3 is TGTGCCAGCAAGGGAGGGGTCAATGAGCAGTTCTTC. Residues: CASKGGVNEQFF.

The V and J genes are TRBV10-2 and TRBJ1-5, with D possibly matching TRBD1 (6 bases). From germline, CDR1 is WSHSY and CDR2 SAAADI. This CDR3 has 16 amino acids. V dropped 5 bases and J dropped 0 bases, with 14 bases sitting between them. The CDR3 here is CASSKGGVNSNQPQHF. CDR3 coding DNA: TGCGCCAGCAGTAAAGGGGGAGTTAATAGCAATCAGCCCCAGCATTTT.

This clone came up once. The chain joins TRBV19 to TRBJ1-1; 10 bases fit TRBD1. There are 16 residues in the CDR3. The V gene end was trimmed by 7 bases and the J gene end by 3 bases; junction bases not matched to a gene: 11. Germline-derived CDR1 and CDR2 are LNHDA and SQIVND (reference sequence). In nucleotides, the CDR3 is TGTGCCAGTAAACCCGGGACAGGGGCGGGGGACACTGAAGCTTTCTTT. Amino acids: CASKPGTGAGDTEAFF.

This chain uses TRBV7-2 with TRBJ2-7, with 9 bases fitting TRBD2. The CDR3 is 12 residues long. V trimming: 11 bases; J trimming: 2 bases; junction bases outside the gene matches: 4. CDR1 SGHTA and CDR2 FQGNSA come from the germline V gene. CDR3 sequence reads: CAYLAGPYEQYF. The DNA for the CDR3 is TGTGCCTATCTAGCGGGACCCTACGAGCAGTACTTC.

A single count supports this clone. CDR3: CASTGQGKGTNTEAFF. The CDR3 DNA is TGTGCCAGCACCGGACAGGGGAAGGGAACCAACACTGAAGCTTTCTTT. The chain joins TRBV21-1 to TRBJ1-1; the D segment call TRBD1 is taken from the table without a DNA check. TRBV21-1 counts as a pseudogene. This CDR3 is built from 16 residues.

This clone came up many times. CDR3 sequence (DNA): TGTGCCACCAGCAGAGGATACAGGCATTCCCTCTCCTACGAGCAGTACTTC. Translating it yields CATSRGYRHSLSYEQYF. The chain carries TRBV15 and TRBJ2-7, with D maybe TRBD1 (5 bases). Germline lookup yields CDR1 LNHNV and CDR2 YYDKDF (reference sequence). V lost 1 base and J lost 0, with 16 bases in between. This CDR3 region has 17 residues.

As to this clone: Within the sample, other DNA sequences also encode this same CDR3. CDR3 sequence reads: CSVGTGSITDTQYF. CDR3 in DNA: TGCAGTGTGGGGACAGGAAGCATCACAGATACGCAGTATTTT. This chain connects TRBV29-1 to TRBJ2-3, with 8 bases lining up with TRBD1. There are 14 residues in the CDR3. The germline CDR1 and CDR2 sequences are SQVTM and ANQGSEA.

V gene TRBV4-1 combines with J gene TRBJ2-1; 9 bases map to TRBD1. The J segment lost 6 bases and the V segment lost 4 bases, leaving 16 bases of the junction unmatched. CDR1 is MGHRA and CDR2 is YSYEKL in the germline V gene. CDR3 length equals 18 residues. The CDR3 bases are TGCGCCAGCAGCCTCCGGACAGGGGCGATGCCCTACATCAATGAGCAGTTCTTC. It codes for CASSLRTGAMPYINEQFF.